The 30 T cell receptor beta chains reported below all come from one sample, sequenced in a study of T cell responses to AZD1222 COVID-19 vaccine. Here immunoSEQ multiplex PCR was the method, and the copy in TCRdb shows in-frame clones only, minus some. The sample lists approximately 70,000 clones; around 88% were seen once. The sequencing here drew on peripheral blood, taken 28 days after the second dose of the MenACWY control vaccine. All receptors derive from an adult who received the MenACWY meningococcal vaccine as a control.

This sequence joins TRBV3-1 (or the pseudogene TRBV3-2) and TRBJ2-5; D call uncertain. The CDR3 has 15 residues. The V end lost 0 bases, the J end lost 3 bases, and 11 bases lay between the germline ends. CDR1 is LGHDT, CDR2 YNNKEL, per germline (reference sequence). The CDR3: CASSQDLALKETQYF. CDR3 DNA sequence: TGTGCCAGCAGCCAAGATTTGGCCTTGAAAGAGACCCAGTACTTC.

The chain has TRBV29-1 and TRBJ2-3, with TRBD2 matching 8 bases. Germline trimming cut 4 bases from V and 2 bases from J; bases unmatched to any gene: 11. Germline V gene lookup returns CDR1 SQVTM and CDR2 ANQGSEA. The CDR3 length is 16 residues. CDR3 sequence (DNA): TGCAGCGTTGTAGCATCGGGGGGGGGAATCACAGATACGCAGTATTTT. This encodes CSVVASGGGITDTQYF.

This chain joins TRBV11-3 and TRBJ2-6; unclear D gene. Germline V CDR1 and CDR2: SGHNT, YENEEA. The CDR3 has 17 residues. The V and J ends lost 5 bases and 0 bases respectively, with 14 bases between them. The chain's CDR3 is CASSNRPGPSGANVLTF. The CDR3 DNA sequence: TGTGCCAGCAGCAATAGACCGGGCCCCTCTGGGGCCAACGTCCTGACTTTC.

CDR3 sequence: CASSLGVGDNEQFF. The CDR3 nucleotides read TGTGCCAGCAGCTTAGGAGTCGGGGACAATGAGCAGTTCTTC. The gene calls are TRBV7-9 and TRBJ2-1; D is possibly TRBD2 (5 bases). V lost 1 base, J lost 5 bases, and 9 bases lay in between. The CDR3 covers 14 residues. CDR1 and CDR2 (germline): SEHNR, FQNEAQ (reference sequence).

This CDR3 is CASIDRGEKAQPQHF. Written as DNA, the CDR3 is TGTGCCAGCATTGACAGGGGTGAAAAGGCTCAGCCCCAGCATTTT. The chain links TRBV6-6 to TRBJ1-5, with 8 bases that match TRBD1. Germline V gene sequence: CDR1 MNHNY, CDR2 SVGAGI (reference sequence). CDR3 length: 15 amino acids. After removal of 7 bases from V and 6 bases from J, the junction contained 11 bases not matched to a gene.

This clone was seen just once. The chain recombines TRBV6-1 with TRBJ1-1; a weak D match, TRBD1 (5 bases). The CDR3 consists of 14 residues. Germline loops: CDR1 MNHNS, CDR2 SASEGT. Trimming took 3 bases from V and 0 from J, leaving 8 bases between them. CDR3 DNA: TGTGCCAGCAGTGATGGGGCCCTGAACACTGAAGCTTTCTTT. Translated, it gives CASSDGALNTEAFF.

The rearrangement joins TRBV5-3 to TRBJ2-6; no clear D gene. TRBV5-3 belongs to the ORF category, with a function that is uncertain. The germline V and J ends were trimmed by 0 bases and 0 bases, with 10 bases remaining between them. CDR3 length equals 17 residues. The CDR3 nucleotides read TGTGCCAGAAGCTTGGAGCTTACCCTCTCTGGGGCCAACGTCCTGACTTTC. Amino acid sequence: CARSLELTLSGANVLTF.

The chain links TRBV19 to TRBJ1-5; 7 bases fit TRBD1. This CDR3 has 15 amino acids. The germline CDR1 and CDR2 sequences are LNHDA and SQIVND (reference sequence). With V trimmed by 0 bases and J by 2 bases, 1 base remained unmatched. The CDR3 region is CASSIDTGGNQPQHF. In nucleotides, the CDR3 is TGTGCCAGTAGTATAGATACAGGGGGCAATCAGCCCCAGCATTTT.

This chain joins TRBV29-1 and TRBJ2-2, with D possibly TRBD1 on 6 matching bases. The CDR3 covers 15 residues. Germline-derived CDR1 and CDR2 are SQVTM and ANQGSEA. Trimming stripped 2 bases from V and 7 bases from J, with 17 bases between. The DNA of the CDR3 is TGCAGCGTTGAATCCCAGGCAGGGGTCAGCGGGGAGCTGTTTTTT. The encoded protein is CSVESQAGVSGELFF.

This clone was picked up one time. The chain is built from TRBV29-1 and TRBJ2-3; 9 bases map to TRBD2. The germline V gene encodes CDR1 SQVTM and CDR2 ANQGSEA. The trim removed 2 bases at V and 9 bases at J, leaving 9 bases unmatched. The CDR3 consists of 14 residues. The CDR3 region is CSVEISGGSTTQYF. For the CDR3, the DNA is TGCAGCGTTGAAATTAGCGGGGGATCCACCACGCAGTATTTT.

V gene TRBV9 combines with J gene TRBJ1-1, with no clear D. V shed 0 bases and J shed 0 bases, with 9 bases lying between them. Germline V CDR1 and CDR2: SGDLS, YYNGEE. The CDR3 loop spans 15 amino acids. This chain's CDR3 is CASSVATGMNTEAFF. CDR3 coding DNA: TGTGCCAGCAGCGTAGCCACGGGAATGAACACTGAAGCTTTCTTT.

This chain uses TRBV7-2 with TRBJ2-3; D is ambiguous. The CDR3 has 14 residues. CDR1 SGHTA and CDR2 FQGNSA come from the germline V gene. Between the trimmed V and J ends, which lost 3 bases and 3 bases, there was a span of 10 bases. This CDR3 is CASSFSRTTDTQYF. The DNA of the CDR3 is TGTGCCAGCAGCTTTTCCAGGACGACAGATACGCAGTATTTT.

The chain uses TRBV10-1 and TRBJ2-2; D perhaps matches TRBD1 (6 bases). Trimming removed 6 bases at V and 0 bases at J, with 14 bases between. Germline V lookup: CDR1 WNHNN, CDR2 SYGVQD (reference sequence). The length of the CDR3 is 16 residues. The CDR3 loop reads CASRLTGPTNTGELFF. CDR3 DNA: TGCGCCAGCAGGTTGACAGGACCAACGAACACCGGGGAGCTGTTTTTT.

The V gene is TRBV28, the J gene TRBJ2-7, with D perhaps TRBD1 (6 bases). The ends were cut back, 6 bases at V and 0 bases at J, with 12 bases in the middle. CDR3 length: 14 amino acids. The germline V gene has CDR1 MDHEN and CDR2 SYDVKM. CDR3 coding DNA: TGTGCCAGCAGGTCCCAGGGGAGCTCCTACGAGCAGTACTTC. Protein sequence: CASRSQGSSYEQYF. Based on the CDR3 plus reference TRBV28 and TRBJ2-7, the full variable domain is DVKVTQSSRYLVKRTGEKVFLECVQDMDHENMFWYRQDPGLGLRLIYFSYDVKMKEKGDIPEGYSVSREKKERFSLILESASTNQTSMYLCASRSQGSSYEQYFGPGTRLTVT.

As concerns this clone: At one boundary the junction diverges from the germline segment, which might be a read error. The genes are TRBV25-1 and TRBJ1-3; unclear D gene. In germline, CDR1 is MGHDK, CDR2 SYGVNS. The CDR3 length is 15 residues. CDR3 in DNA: TGTGCCAGCAGTGACCGGACCGGGTCGGGAAGCACCATATATTTT. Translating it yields CASSDRTGSGSTIYF.

The CDR3 sequence: CASSLELSGRTEAFF. The CDR3, as DNA: TGTGCCAGCAGCTTGGAATTGTCGGGTAGGACTGAAGCTTTCTTT. The chain links TRBV5-4 to TRBJ1-1; no firm D call. The CDR3 is 15 residues long. Germline assignment: CDR1 SGHNT and CDR2 YYREEE (reference sequence). Deletions cut 0 bases from V and 5 bases from J, with 14 bases between. Full variable domain (rest looked up from reference TRBV5-4 and TRBJ1-1): ETGVTQSPTHLIKTRGQQVTLRCSSQSGHNTVSWYQQALGQGPQFIFQYYREEENGRGNFPPRFSGLQFPNYSSELNVNALELDDSALYLCASSLELSGRTEAFFGQGTRLTVV.

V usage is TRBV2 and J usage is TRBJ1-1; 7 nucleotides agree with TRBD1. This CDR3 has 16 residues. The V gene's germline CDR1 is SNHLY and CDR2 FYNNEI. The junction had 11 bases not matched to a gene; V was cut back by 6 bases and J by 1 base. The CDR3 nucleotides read TGTGCCAGCAGAGTAATCCGGGACAGTAGGAACACTGAAGCTTTCTTT. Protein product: CASRVIRDSRNTEAFF.

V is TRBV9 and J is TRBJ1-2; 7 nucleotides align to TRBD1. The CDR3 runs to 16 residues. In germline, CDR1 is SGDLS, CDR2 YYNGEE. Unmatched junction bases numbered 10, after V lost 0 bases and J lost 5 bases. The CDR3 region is CASSVALDLQGYGYTF. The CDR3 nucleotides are TGTGCCAGCAGCGTAGCCCTCGATCTACAGGGGTATGGCTACACCTTC.

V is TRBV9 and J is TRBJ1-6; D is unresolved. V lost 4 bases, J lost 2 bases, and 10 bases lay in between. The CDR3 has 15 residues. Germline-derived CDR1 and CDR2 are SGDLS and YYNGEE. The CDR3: CASSPQGAYNSPLHF. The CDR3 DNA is TGTGCCAGCAGCCCTCAAGGCGCCTATAATTCACCCCTCCACTTT.

CDR3 nucleotide sequence: TGTGCCAGCAGCCCTCAGGGGATTTGGAACACCGGGGAGCTGTTTTTT. Its translation: CASSPQGIWNTGELFF. The V and J genes are TRBV6-2 or TRBV6-3 and TRBJ2-2, with D perhaps TRBD1 (6 bases). Between the trimmed V and J ends, which lost 6 bases and 1 base, there was a span of 15 bases. The CDR3 spans 16 residues. The germline CDR1 and CDR2 sequences are MNHEY and SVGEGT.

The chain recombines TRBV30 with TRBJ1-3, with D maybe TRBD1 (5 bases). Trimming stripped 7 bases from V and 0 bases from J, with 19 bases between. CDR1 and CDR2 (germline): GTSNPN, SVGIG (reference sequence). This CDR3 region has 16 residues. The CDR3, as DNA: TGTGCCTACCTCGAGGGGCCCCAAACCTCTGGAAACACCATATATTTT. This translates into CAYLEGPQTSGNTIYF.

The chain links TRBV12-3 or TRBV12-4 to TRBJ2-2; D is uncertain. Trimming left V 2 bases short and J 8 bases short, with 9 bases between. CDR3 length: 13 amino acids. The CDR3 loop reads CASSLNIAGELFF. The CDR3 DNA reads TGTGCCAGCAGTTTAAATATAGCAGGGGAGCTGTTTTTT.

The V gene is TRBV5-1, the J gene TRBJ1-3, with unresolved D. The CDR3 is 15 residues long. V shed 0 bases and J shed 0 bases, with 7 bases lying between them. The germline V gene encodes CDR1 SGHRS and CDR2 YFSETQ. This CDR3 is CASSLGHDSGNTIYF. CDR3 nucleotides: TGCGCCAGCAGCTTGGGGCATGACTCTGGAAACACCATATATTTT.

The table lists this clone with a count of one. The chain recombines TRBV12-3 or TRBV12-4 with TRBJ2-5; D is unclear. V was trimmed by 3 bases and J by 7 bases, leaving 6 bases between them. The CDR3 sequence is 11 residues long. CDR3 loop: CASSLVRTQYF. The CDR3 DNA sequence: TGTGCCAGCAGTTTGGTACGGACCCAGTACTTC.

DNA for the CDR3: TGTGCCAGCAGTTCCGGGACAGGGGTTGAAAAACTGTTTTTT. This translates into CASSSGTGVEKLFF. This chain connects TRBV6-5 to TRBJ1-4; 10 bases map to TRBD1. The V gene end was trimmed by 4 bases and the J gene end by 7 bases; junction bases not matched to a gene: 3. Germline V gene lookup returns CDR1 MNHEY and CDR2 SVGAGI. This CDR3 region has 14 residues.

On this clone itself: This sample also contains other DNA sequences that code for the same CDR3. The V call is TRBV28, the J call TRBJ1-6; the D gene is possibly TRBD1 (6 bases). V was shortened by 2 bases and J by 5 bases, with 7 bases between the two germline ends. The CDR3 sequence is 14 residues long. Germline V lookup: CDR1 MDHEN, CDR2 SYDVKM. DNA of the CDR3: TGTGCCAGCAGTTTAGGACAGAATAATTCACCCCTCCACTTT. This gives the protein CASSLGQNNSPLHF.

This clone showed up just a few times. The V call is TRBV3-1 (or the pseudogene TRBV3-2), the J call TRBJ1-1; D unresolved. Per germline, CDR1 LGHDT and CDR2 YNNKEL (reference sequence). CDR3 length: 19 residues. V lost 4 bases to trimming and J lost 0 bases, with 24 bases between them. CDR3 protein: CASSRIRPGWRAMNTEAFF. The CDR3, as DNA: TGTGCCAGCAGCCGCATCCGCCCGGGTTGGCGGGCAATGAACACTGAAGCTTTCTTT.

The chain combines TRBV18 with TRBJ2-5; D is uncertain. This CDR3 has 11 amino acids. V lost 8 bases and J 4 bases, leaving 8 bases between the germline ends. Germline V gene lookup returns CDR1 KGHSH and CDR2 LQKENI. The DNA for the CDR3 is TGTGCCAGCCCCCCGGTAGAGACCCAGTACTTC. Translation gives CASPPVETQYF.

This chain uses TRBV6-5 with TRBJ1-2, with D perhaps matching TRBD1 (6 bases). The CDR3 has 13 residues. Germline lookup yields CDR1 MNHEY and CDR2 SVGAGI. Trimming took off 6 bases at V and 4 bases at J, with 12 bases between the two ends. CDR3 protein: CASSPQGTYGYTF. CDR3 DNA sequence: TGTGCCAGCAGCCCCCAGGGGACCTATGGCTACACCTTC.

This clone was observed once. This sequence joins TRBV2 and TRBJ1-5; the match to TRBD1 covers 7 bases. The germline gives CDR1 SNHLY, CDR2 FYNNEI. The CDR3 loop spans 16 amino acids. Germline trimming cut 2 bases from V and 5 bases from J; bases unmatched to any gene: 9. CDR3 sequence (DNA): TGTGCCAGCAGTGAAAGGGTTCGGACAGGTGATCAGCCCCAGCATTTT. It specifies CASSERVRTGDQPQHF.